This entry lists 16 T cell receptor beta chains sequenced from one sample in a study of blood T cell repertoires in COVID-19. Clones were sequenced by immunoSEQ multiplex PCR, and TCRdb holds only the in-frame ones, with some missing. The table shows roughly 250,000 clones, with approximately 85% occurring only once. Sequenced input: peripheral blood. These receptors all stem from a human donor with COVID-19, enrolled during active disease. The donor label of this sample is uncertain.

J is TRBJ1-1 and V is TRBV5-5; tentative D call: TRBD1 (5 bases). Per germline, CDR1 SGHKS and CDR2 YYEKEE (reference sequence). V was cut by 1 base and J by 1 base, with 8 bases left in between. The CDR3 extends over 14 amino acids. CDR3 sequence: CASSLHGGNTEAFF. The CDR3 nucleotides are TGTGCCAGCAGCTTGCACGGGGGGAACACTGAAGCTTTCTTT.

The CDR3 is CAVGEAEAFF. Written as DNA, the CDR3 is TGTGCCGTGGGGGAGGCTGAAGCTTTCTTT. J is TRBJ1-1 and V is TRBV19; D might be TRBD1 (5 bases). The CDR3 is 10 amino acids. V shed 11 bases and J shed 6 bases, with 10 bases lying between them. CDR1 LNHDA and CDR2 SQIVND come from the germline V gene (reference sequence). Combining the CDR3 with reference TRBV19 and TRBJ1-1 gives the whole variable domain DGGITQSPKYLFRKEGQNVTLSCEQNLNHDAMYWYRQDPGQGLRLIYYSQIVNDFQKGDIAEGYSVSREKKESFPLTVTSAQKNPTAFYLCAVGEAEAFFGQGTRLTVV.

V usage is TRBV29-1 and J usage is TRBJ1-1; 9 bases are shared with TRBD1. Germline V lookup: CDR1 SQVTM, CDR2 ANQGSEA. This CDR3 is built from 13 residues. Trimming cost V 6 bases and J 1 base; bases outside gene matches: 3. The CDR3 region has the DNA TGCAGCGTCACAGGGGGCGCGAACACTGAAGCTTTCTTT. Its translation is CSVTGGANTEAFF.

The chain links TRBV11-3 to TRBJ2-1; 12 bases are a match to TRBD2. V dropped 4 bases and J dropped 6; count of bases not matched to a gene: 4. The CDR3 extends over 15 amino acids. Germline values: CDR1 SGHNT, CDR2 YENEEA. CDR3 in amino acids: CASSSVLAGGNEQFF. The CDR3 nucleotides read TGTGCCAGCAGCTCAGTACTAGCGGGAGGCAATGAGCAGTTCTTC.

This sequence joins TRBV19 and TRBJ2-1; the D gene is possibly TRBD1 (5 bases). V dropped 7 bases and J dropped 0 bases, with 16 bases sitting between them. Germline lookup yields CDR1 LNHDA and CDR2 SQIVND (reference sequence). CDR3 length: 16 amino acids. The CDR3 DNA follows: TGTGCCAGTATGAGGACAACCTCGAGCTCCTACAATGAGCAGTTCTTC. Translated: CASMRTTSSSYNEQFF.

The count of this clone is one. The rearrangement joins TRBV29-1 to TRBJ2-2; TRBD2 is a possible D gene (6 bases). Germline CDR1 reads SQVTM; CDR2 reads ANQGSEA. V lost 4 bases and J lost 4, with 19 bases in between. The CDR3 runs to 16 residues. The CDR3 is CSVGSAGIPGTGELFF. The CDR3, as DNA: TGCAGCGTTGGAAGCGCGGGGATCCCTGGCACCGGGGAGCTGTTTTTT.

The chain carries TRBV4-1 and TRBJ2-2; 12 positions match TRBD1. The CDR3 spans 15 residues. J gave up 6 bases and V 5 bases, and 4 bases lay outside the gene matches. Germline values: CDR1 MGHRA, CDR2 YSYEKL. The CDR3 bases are TGCGCCAGCAGCTCGGGACAGGGGGCCTCCGGGGAGCTGTTTTTT. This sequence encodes CASSSGQGASGELFF.

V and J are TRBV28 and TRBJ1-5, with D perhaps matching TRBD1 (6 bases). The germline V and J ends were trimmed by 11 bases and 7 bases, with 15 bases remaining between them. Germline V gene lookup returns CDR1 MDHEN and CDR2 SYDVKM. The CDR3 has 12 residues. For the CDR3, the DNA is TGTGCCGGAGGGGGGGGTGTGCAGCCCCAGCATTTT. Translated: CAGGGGVQPQHF.

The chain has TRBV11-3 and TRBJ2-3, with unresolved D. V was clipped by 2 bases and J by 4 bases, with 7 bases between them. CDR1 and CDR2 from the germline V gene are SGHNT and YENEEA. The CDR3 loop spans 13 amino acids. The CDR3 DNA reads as TGTGCCAGCAGCTTATCCCAGGCAGATACGCAGTATTTT. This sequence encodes CASSLSQADTQYF.

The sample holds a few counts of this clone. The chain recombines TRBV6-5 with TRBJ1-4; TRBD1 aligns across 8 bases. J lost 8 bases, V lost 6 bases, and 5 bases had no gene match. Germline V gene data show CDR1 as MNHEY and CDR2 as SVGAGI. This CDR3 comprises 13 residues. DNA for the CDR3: TGTGCCAGCAGCAGGACAGGGTTCGAAAAACTGTTTTTT. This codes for CASSRTGFEKLFF.

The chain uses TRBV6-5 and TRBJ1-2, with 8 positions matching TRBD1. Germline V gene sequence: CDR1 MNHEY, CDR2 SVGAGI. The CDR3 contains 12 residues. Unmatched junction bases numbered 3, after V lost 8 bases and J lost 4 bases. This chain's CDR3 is CASRQGTYGYTF. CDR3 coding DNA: TGTGCCAGCCGACAGGGGACCTATGGCTACACCTTC.

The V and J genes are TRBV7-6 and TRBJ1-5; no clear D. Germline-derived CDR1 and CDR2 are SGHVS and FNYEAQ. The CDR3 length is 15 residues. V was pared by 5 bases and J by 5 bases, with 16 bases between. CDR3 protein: CASSRALGADQPQHF. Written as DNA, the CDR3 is TGTGCCAGCAGCCGTGCACTCGGAGCAGATCAGCCCCAGCATTTT.

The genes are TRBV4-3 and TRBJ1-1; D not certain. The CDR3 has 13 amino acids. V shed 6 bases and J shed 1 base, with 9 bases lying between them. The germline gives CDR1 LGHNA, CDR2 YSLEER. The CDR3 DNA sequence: TGCGCCAGCAGGCCCAACGGGAACACTGAAGCTTTCTTT. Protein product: CASRPNGNTEAFF.

The CDR3: CASSSGLEEKLFF. As DNA, the CDR3 is TGTGCCAGCAGTTCAGGGTTGGAAGAAAAACTGTTTTTT. The chain couples TRBV2 to TRBJ1-4, with D perhaps matching TRBD1 (5 bases). The CDR3 is 13 residues long. CDR1 is SNHLY and CDR2 is FYNNEI in the germline V gene. Trimming pared 5 bases from V and 8 bases from J, leaving 12 bases between.

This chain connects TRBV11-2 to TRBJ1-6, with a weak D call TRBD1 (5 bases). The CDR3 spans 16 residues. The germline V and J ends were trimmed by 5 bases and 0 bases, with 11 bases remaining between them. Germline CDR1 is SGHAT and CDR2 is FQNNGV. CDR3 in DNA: TGTGCCAGCAGCCGGGACTTAAGCTCCTATAATTCACCCCTCCACTTT. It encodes CASSRDLSSYNSPLHF.

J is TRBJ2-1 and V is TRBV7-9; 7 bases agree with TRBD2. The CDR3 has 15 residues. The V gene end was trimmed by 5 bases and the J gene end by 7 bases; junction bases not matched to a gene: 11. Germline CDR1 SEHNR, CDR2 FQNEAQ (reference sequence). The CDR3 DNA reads TGTGCCAGCAGCCCACTGGCCGGGAGGCGGAATGAGCAGTTCTTC. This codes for CASSPLAGRRNEQFF. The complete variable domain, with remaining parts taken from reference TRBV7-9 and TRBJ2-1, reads DTGVSQNPRHKITKRGQNVTFRCDPISEHNRLYWYRQTLGQGPEFLTYFQNEAQLEKSRLLSDRFSAERPKGSFSTLEIQRTEQGDSAMYLCASSPLAGRRNEQFFGPGTRLTVL.